The clone carrying this T cell receptor (beta chain) has a count of ten or more. This CDR3 has 13 residues. From germline, CDR1 is SEHNR and CDR2 FQNEAQ (reference sequence). V was shortened by 0 bases and J by 7 bases, with 7 bases between the two germline ends. This specimen comes from a study of glioma-infiltrating T cells. Amplification of TCR alpha and beta CDR3 regions from RNA used iRepertoire nested multiplex PCR. One entry per CDR3 protein results from TCRdb running MiXCR on the multiplex PCR reads. This table holds about 110,000 distinct CDR3 sequences, 25% found once. This sequence originates from a human donor with low-grade glioma or glioblastoma, undergoing nonglioma brain surgery, or in good health (not recorded which). The chain joins TRBV7-9 to TRBJ2-1; perhaps TRBD1 as D (5 bases). The material sequenced was glioma tissue, nonneoplastic brain tissue, or PBMCs (not recorded which). The CDR3 reads CASSLAKGNEQFF. As DNA, the CDR3 is TGTGCCAGCAGCTTAGCGAAGGGGAATGAGCAGTTCTTC.